This TCR beta chain was sequenced during a study of OX40 agonist ivuxolimab in advanced cancers. Study-wide findings and caveats: Nonresponders, in some cases, also had low normalized T-cell clonal expansion.

With V trimmed by 5 bases and J by 6 bases, 13 bases remained unmatched. The CDR3 has 16 amino acids. In germline, CDR1 is SGHNT, CDR2 YENEEA. Regarding this clone: The antigen remains undetermined.

Systemic immunosuppression or a history of autoimmune disease excluded patients. Assay used: immunoSEQ multiplex PCR; TCRdb lists only in-frame clones, some missing. This sample yields tens of thousands of clones, of which less than 85% are seen a single time; approximately 3.1% belongs to the top ten. The sequence derives from an adult with an advanced solid tumor such as melanoma, head and neck, liver or kidney cancer. Specimen: CD4+ or CD8+ T cells sorted from blood, collected in a trial of the OX40 agonist ivuxolimab. The chain recombines TRBV11-3 with TRBJ2-1; 7 nucleotides agree with TRBD1. The CDR3 reads CASSRTPGQISNEQFF. The CDR3 bases are TGTGCCAGCAGCCGAACCCCGGGACAGATCAGCAATGAGCAGTTCTTC. The complete variable domain, with remaining parts taken from reference TRBV11-3 and TRBJ2-1, reads EAGVVQSPRYKIIEKKQPVAFWCNPISGHNTLYWYLQNLGQGPELLIRYENEEAVDDSQLPKDRFSAERLKGVDSTLKIQPAELGDSAVYLCASSRTPGQISNEQFFGPGTRLTVL.